Here is one T cell receptor beta chain with its context. The antigen is not known. With 0 bases removed from V and 4 bases from J, the gap between germline ends came to 7 bases. This CDR3 spans 13 amino acids. Germline CDR1 reads SGHDT; CDR2 reads YYEEEE. This sample stems from a study of cytomegalovirus exposure and HLA in healthy donors. Study observations and caveats: Most subjects had HLA-A and HLA-B alleles reportedly predicted accurately by TCR beta sequences. With high specificity and sensitivity, the classifier reportedly diagnosed cytomegalovirus status. Roughly even sequencing depth across donors was the assumption behind the presence/absence analyses.

A multiplex PCR was run with 60 Vbeta primers and 13 Jbeta primers. Repertoires were generated with immunoSEQ multiplex PCR, while TCRdb's copy carries only in-frame clones and drops some. The sample has approximately 120,000 clones, roughly 80% seen once. This clonotype was obtained from a man aged 18 to 29 in good health and CMV-seropositive. Sequenced: PBMCs. The V and J genes are TRBV5-6 and TRBJ1-2; perhaps TRBD1 as D (5 bases). The CDR3 nucleotides read TGTGCCAGCAGCTTGGGACAGCTCTATGGCTACACCTTC. Its protein is CASSLGQLYGYTF.